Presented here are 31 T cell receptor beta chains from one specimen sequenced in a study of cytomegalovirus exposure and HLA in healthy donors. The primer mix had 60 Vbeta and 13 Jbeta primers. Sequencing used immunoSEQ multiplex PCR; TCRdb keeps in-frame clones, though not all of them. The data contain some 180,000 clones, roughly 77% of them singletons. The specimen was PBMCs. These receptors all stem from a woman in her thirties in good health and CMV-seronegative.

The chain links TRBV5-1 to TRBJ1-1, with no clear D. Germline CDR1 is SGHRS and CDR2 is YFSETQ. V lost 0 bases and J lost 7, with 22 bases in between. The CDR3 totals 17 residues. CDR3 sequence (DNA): TGCGCCAGCAGCTTGGGATTGGTAGTTATTCTCTCGGTTGAAGCTTTCTTT. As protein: CASSLGLVVILSVEAFF.

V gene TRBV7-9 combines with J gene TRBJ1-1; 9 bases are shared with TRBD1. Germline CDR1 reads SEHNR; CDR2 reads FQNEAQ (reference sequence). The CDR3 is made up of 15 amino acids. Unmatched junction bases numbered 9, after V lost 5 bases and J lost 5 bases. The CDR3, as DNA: TGTGCCAGCAGCAGAGCTGGACAGGGGAAGACTGAAGCTTTCTTT. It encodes CASSRAGQGKTEAFF.

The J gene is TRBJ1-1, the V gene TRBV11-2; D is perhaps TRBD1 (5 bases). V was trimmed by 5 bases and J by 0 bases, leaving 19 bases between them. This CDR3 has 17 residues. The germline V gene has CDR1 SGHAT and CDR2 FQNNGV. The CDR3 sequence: CASSPNGPGLVNTEAFF. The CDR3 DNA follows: TGTGCCAGCAGCCCAAACGGCCCGGGACTTGTGAACACTGAAGCTTTCTTT.

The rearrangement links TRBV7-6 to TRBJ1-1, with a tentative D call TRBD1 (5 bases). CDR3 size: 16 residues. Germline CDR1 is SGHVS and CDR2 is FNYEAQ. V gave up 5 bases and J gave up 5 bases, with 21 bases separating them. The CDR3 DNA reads TGTGCCAGCAGCCCTAGGCTGGGGCAGGGTAGTACTGAAGCTTTCTTT. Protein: CASSPRLGQGSTEAFF.

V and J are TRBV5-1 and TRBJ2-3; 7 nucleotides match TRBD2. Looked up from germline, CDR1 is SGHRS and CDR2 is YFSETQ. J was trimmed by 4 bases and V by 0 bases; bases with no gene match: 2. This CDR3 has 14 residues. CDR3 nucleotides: TGCGCCAGCAGCTTGGGACTAGCAGCAGATACGCAGTATTTT. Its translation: CASSLGLAADTQYF.

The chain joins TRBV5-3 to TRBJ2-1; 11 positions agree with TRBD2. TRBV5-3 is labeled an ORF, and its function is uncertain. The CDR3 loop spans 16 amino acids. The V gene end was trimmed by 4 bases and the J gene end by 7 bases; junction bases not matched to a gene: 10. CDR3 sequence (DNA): TGTGCCAGAAGCAACGCTAGCGGGGGGCATGAGAATGAGCAGTTCTTC. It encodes CARSNASGGHENEQFF.

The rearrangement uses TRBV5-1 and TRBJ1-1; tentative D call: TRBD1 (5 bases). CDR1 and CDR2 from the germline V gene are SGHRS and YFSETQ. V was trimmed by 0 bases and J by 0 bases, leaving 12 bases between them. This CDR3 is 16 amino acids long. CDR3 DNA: TGCGCCAGCAGCTTGGCCGCTCCAGGGCTGAACACTGAAGCTTTCTTT. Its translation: CASSLAAPGLNTEAFF.

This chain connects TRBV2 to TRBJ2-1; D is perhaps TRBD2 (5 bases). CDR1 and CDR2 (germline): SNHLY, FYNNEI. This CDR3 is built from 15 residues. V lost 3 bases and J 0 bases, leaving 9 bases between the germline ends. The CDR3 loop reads CASSETGSSYNEQFF. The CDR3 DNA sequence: TGTGCCAGCAGTGAGACGGGGAGCTCCTACAATGAGCAGTTCTTC.

DNA for the CDR3: TGTGCCTGGAGTGTAAGGCTTGGACAGGGGAAGGGGGAGCAGTACTTC. This sequence encodes CAWSVRLGQGKGEQYF. The chain combines TRBV30 with TRBJ2-7, with 9 bases matching TRBD1. Germline CDR1 GTSNPN, CDR2 SVGIG (reference sequence). This CDR3 has 16 residues. The ends lost 0 bases at V and 7 bases at J; junction bases unmatched: 13.

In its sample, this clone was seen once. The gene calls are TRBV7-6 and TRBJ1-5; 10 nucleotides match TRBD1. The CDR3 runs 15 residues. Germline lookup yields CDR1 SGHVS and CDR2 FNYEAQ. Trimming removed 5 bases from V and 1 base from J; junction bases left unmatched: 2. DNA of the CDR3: TGTGCCAGCAGCCGGACAGGGGGAAGCAATCAGCCCCAGCATTTT. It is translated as CASSRTGGSNQPQHF. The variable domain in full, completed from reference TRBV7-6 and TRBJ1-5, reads GAGVSQSPRYKVTKRGQDVALRCDPISGHVSLYWYRQALGQGPEFLTYFNYEAQQDKSGLPNDRFSAERPEGSISTLTIQRTEQRDSAMYRCASSRTGGSNQPQHFGDGTRLSIL.

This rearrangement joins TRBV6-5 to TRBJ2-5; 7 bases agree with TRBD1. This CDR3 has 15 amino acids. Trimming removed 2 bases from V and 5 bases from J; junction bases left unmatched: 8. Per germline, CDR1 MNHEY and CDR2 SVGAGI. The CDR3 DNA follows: TGTGCCAGCAGTTACAATTCCGCAGGGGGTGAGACCCAGTACTTC. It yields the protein CASSYNSAGGETQYF.

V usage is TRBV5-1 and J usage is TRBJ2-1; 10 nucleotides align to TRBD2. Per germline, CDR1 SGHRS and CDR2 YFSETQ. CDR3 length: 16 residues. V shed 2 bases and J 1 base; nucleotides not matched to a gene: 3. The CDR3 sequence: CASSFGLADSYNEQFF. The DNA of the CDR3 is TGCGCCAGCAGCTTTGGACTAGCGGATTCCTACAATGAGCAGTTCTTC. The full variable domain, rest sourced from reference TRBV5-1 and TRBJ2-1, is KAGVTQTPRYLIKTRGQQVTLSCSPISGHRSVSWYQQTPGQGLQFLFEYFSETQRNKGNFPGRFSGRQFSNSRSEMNVSTLELGDSALYLCASSFGLADSYNEQFFGPGTRLTVL.

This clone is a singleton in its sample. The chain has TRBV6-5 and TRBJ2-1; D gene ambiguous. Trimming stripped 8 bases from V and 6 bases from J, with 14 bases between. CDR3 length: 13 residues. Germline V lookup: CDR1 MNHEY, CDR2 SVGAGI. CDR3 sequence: CASRYIASNEQFF. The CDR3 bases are TGTGCCAGCCGGTACATAGCCTCCAATGAGCAGTTCTTC.

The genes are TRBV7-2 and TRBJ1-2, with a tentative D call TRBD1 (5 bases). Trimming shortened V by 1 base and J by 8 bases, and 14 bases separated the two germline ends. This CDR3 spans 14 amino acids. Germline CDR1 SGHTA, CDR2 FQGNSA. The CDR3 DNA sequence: TGTGCCAGCAGCTTAGACAGGAACCTGGGCGGCTACACCTTC. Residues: CASSLDRNLGGYTF.

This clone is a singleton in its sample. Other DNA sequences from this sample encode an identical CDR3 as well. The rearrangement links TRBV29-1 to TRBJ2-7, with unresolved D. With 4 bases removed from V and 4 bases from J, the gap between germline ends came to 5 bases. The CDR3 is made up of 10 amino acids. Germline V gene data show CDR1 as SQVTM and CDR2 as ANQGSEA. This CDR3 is CSVGSYEQYF. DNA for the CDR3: TGCAGCGTTGGCAGTTACGAGCAGTACTTC.

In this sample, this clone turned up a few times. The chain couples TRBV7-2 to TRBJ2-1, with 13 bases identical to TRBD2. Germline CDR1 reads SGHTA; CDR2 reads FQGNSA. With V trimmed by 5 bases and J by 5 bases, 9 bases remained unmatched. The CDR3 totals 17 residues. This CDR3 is CASSIQGLAGWNNEQFF. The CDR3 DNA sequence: TGTGCCAGCAGCATCCAGGGACTAGCGGGGTGGAACAATGAGCAGTTCTTC.

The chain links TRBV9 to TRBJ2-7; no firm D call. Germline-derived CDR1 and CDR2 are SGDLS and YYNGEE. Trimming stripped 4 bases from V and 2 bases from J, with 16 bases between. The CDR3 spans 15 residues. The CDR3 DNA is TGTGCCAGCAGCCTAGGACGAGGCCTTACCTACGAGCAGTACTTC. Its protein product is CASSLGRGLTYEQYF.

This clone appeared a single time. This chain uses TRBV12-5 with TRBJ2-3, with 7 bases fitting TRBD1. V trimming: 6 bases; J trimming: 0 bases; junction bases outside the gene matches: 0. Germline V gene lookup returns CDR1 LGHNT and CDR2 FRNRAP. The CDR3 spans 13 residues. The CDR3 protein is CASGTGSTDTQYF. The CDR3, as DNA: TGTGCTAGTGGGACAGGGAGCACAGATACGCAGTATTTT.

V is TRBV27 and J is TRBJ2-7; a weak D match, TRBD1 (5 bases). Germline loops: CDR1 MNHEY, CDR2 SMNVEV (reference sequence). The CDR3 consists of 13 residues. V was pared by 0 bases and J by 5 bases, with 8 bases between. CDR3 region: CASSLSGENEQYF. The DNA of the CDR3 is TGTGCCAGCAGTTTATCAGGGGAAAACGAGCAGTACTTC.

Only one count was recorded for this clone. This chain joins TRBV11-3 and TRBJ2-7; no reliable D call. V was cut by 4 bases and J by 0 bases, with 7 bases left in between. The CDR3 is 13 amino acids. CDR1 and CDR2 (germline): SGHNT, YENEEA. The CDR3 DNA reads TGTGCCAGCAGCTCGACAAGCTCCTACGAGCAGTACTTC. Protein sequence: CASSSTSSYEQYF.

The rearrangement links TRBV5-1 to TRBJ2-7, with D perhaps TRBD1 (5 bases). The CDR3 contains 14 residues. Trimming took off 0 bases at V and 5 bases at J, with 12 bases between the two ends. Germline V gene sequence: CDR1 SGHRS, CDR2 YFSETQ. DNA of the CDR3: TGCGCCAGCAGCTTGGGTCAGGGCTGGGACGAGCAGTACTTC. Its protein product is CASSLGQGWDEQYF.

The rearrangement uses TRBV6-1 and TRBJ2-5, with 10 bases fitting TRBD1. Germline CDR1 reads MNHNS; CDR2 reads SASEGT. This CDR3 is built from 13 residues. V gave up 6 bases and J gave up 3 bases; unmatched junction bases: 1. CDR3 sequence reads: CASRGTGEETQYF. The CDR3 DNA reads TGTGCCAGCAGAGGGACAGGGGAAGAGACCCAGTACTTC.

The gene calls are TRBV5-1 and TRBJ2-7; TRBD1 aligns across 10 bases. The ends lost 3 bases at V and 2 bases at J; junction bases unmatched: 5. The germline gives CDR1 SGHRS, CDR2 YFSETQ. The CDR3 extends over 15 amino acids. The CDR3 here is CASSSLTGGPYEQYF. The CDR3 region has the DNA TGCGCCAGCAGCTCGCTGACAGGGGGCCCCTACGAGCAGTACTTC.

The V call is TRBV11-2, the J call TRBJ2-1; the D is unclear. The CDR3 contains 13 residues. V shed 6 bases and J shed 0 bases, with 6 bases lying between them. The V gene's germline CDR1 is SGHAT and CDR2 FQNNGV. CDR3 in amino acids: CASSPSSYNEQFF. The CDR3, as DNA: TGTGCCAGCAGTCCCAGCTCCTACAATGAGCAGTTCTTC.

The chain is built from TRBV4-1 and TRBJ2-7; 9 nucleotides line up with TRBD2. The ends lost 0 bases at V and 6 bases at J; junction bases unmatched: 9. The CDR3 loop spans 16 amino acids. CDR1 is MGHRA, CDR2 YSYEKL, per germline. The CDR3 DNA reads TGCGCCAGCAGCCAAGATAGGCGGGGGGGCCTCATCGAGCAGTACTTC. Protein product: CASSQDRRGGLIEQYF.

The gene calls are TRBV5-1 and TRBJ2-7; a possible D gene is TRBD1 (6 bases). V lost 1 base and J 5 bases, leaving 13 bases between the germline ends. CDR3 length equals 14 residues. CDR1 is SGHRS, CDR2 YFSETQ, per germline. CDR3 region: CASSLTGPMDEQYF. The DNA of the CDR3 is TGCGCCAGCAGCTTGACAGGGCCTATGGACGAGCAGTACTTC.

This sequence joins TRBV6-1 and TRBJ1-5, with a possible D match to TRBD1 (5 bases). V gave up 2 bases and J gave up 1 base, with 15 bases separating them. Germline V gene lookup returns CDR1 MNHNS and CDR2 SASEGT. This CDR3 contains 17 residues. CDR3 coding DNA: TGTGCCAGCAGTGAACGGGGGTGGGGGGACAGCAATCAGCCCCAGCATTTT. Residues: CASSERGWGDSNQPQHF.

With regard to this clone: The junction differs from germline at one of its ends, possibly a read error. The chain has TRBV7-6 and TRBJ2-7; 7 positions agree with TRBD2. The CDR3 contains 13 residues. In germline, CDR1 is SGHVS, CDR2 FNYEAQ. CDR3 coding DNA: TGTGCCAGCAGCTTAGAGCCTGGGCTAGCGGATACCTTC. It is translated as CASSLEPGLADTF.

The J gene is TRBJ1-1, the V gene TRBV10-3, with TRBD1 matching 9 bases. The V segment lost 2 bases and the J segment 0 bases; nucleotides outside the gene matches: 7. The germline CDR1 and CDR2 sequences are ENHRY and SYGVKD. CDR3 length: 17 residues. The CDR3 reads CAISERTGAGMNTEAFF. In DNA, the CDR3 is TGTGCCATCAGTGAGAGGACAGGGGCCGGCATGAACACTGAAGCTTTCTTT.

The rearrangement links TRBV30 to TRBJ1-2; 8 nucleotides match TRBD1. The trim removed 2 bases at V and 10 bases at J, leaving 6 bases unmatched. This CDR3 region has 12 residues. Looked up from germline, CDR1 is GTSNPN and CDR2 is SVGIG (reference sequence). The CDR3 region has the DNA TGTGCCTGGAGTAGGCAGGGGGCAGCCTACACCTTC. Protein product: CAWSRQGAAYTF.

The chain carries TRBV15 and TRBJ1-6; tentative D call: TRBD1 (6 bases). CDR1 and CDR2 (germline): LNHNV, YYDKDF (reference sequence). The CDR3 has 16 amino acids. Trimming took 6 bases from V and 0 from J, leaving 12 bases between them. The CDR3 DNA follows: TGTGCCACCAGACCACAGGGAAGCTCCTATAATTCACCCCTCCACTTT. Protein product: CATRPQGSSYNSPLHF.